Each of the 14 T cell receptor beta chains below was sequenced from the same sample in a study of cytotoxic CD8 clonotypes in ibrutinib-treated CLL. The protocol was immunoSEQ multiplex PCR, while the TCRdb copy is restricted to in-frame clones and leaves out a portion. In the table there are 300,000 or so clones, over 55% of which are singletons. The sample in question was PBMCs, obtained after 36 months of ibrutinib treatment. All receptors come from a human donor with chronic lymphocytic leukemia.

Only a few counts were recorded for this clone. CDR3: CAISEPDRGGYEQYF. CDR3 bases: TGTGCCATCAGTGAGCCGGACAGGGGAGGTTACGAGCAGTACTTC. The V call is TRBV10-3, the J call TRBJ2-7, with 9 bases aligning to TRBD1. The germline V gene has CDR1 ENHRY and CDR2 SYGVKD. The CDR3 runs 15 residues. The V segment lost 2 bases and the J segment 4 bases; nucleotides outside the gene matches: 6.

The chain uses TRBV28 and TRBJ1-5; D not resolved. CDR1 and CDR2 (germline): MDHEN, SYDVKM. The CDR3 is made up of 16 amino acids. Trimming removed 1 base from V and 3 bases from J, with 13 bases in between. As DNA, the CDR3 is TGTGCCAGCAGTTTATTGCGGCCGAACCCCAATCAGCCCCAGCATTTT. Its translation is CASSLLRPNPNQPQHF.

The chain combines TRBV18 with TRBJ1-2; 8 positions match TRBD1. The V gene's germline CDR1 is KGHSH and CDR2 LQKENI. The V segment lost 3 bases and the J segment 4 bases; nucleotides outside the gene matches: 10. This CDR3 is built from 16 residues. The CDR3 coding sequence is TGTGCCAGCTCACCGGAAACAGGGGGTGACTTCTATGGCTACACCTTC. Translating it yields CASSPETGGDFYGYTF.

The V call is TRBV7-8, the J call TRBJ2-1; 11 positions agree with TRBD1. J was trimmed by 9 bases and V by 5 bases; bases with no gene match: 6. Germline CDR1 SGHVS, CDR2 FQNEAQ. This CDR3 spans 14 amino acids. The CDR3 sequence: CASSLRDRGSEQFF. The DNA for the CDR3 is TGTGCCAGCAGCCTCCGGGACAGGGGGAGTGAGCAGTTCTTC.

V and J are TRBV5-1 and TRBJ2-7, with D possibly matching TRBD1 (6 bases). V lost 0 bases to trimming and J lost 2 bases, with 9 bases between them. This CDR3 region has 14 residues. CDR1 is SGHRS and CDR2 is YFSETQ in the germline V gene. CDR3 DNA: TGCGCCAGCAGCTTGGTACAGGGTCCCTACGAGCAGTACTTC. This codes for CASSLVQGPYEQYF.

The chain uses TRBV6-5 and TRBJ2-2; 7 bases are a match to TRBD1. V was clipped by 6 bases and J by 4 bases; unmatched bases: 5. The CDR3 spans 14 residues. CDR1 MNHEY and CDR2 SVGAGI come from the germline V gene. This CDR3 is CASRLDRVTGELFF. The CDR3 DNA is TGTGCCAGCAGGTTAGACAGGGTCACCGGGGAGCTGTTTTTT.

The V gene is TRBV5-5, the J gene TRBJ2-7, with 9 bases matching TRBD1. In germline, CDR1 is SGHKS, CDR2 YYEKEE (reference sequence). The V gene end was trimmed by 4 bases and the J gene end by 1 base; junction bases not matched to a gene: 3. This CDR3 comprises 14 residues. In nucleotides, the CDR3 is TGTGCCAGCAGCGCGGGACAGGGTTCCTACGAGCAGTACTTC. It codes for CASSAGQGSYEQYF.

The rearrangement uses TRBV5-6 and TRBJ2-7; possibly TRBD1 or TRBD2 for D (5 bases each). V shed 2 bases and J shed 4 bases, with 13 bases lying between them. Germline values: CDR1 SGHDT, CDR2 YYEEEE. The CDR3 runs 14 residues. The CDR3 here is CASSLPGRSYEQYF. The CDR3 coding sequence is TGTGCCAGCAGCTTACCGGGACGGTCATACGAGCAGTACTTC.

This clone has only one observation. The J gene is TRBJ2-6, the V gene TRBV9; D might be TRBD1 (7 bases). CDR3 length equals 15 residues. Germline V CDR1 and CDR2: SGDLS, YYNGEE. Trimming took off 7 bases at V and 2 bases at J, with 13 bases between the two ends. The CDR3 sequence: CASFTGEAGANVLTF. DNA of the CDR3: TGTGCCAGCTTTACAGGGGAGGCTGGGGCCAACGTCCTGACTTTC.

The chain carries TRBV29-1 and TRBJ2-1; 9 nucleotides match TRBD2. The CDR3 consists of 16 residues. Germline V gives CDR1 SQVTM, CDR2 ANQGSEA. V lost 8 bases, J lost 3 bases, and 14 bases stayed unmatched. This CDR3 reads CSLVKGETSGYNEQFF. The CDR3 DNA sequence: TGCAGCCTCGTAAAGGGGGAGACTAGCGGCTACAATGAGCAGTTCTTC.

This clone was observed a handful of times. This chain joins TRBV6-5 and TRBJ2-1, with 8 nucleotides matching TRBD2. V dropped 5 bases and J dropped 6; count of bases not matched to a gene: 6. The CDR3 extends over 14 amino acids. CDR1 and CDR2 from the germline V gene are MNHEY and SVGAGI. CDR3 region: CASSIAGTSNEQFF. CDR3 sequence (DNA): TGTGCCAGCAGTATCGCCGGGACTAGCAATGAGCAGTTCTTC.

The V call is TRBV29-1, the J call TRBJ1-2; 9 bases agree with TRBD1. Germline CDR1 and CDR2: SQVTM and ANQGSEA. The length of the CDR3 is 14 residues. V lost 1 base, J lost 8 bases, and 8 bases stayed unmatched. The CDR3: CSVEVGQGTMGYTF. The DNA for the CDR3 is TGCAGCGTTGAAGTGGGACAGGGTACTATGGGCTACACCTTC.

This clone was detected a few times. V usage is TRBV11-2 and J usage is TRBJ2-5, with D maybe TRBD1 (5 bases). The CDR3 sequence is 15 residues long. The V end lost 5 bases, the J end lost 2 bases, and 15 bases lay between the germline ends. From germline, CDR1 is SGHAT and CDR2 FQNNGV. Here the CDR3 reads CASSPGGRAQETQYF. The CDR3 coding sequence is TGTGCCAGCAGCCCAGGCGGCAGGGCTCAAGAGACCCAGTACTTC.

This clone was detected only once. The rearrangement uses TRBV11-2 and TRBJ1-1; no firm D call. Deletions cut 5 bases from V and 1 base from J, with 8 bases between. Germline CDR1 reads SGHAT; CDR2 reads FQNNGV. The CDR3 totals 13 residues. CDR3 in amino acids: CASSLRENTEAFF. In DNA form, the CDR3 reads TGTGCCAGCAGCCTCAGAGAGAACACTGAAGCTTTCTTT.